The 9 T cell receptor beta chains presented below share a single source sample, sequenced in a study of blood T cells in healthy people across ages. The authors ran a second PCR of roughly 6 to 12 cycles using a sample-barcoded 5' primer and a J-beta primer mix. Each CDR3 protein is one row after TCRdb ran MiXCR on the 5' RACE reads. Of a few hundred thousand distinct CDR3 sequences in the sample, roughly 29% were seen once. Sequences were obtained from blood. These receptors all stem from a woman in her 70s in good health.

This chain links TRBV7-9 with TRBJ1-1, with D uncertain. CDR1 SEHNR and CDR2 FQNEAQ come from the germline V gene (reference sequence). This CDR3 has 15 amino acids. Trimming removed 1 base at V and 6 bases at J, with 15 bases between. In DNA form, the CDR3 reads TGTGCCAGCAGCTTAGTACGCTCCGGGTTCCCTGAAGCTTTCTTT. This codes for CASSLVRSGFPEAFF.

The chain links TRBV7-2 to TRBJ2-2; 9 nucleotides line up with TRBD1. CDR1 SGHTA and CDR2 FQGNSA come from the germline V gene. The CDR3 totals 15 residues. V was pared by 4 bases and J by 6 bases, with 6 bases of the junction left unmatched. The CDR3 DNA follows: TGTGCCAGCAGCTGGAGGGACAGGGCGGCCGGGGAGCTGTTTTTT. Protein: CASSWRDRAAGELFF.

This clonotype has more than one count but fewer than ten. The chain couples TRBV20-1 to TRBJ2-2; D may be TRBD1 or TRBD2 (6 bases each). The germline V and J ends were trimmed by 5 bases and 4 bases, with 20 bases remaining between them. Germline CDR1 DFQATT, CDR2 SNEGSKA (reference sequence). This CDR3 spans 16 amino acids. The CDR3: CSAADGTGAFTGELFF. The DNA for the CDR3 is TGCAGTGCTGCCGACGGTACGGGGGCCTTCACCGGGGAGCTGTTTTTT.

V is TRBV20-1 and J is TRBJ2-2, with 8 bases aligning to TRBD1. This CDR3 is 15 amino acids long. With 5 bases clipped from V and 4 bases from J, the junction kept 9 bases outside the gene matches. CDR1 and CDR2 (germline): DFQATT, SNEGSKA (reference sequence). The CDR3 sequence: CSAQRQGSGTGELFF. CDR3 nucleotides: TGCAGTGCTCAGAGACAGGGGTCGGGCACCGGGGAGCTGTTTTTT.

The CDR3 is CASSQGDGGNQPQHF. For the CDR3, the DNA is TGTGCCAGCAGCCAAGGGGATGGTGGCAATCAGCCCCAGCATTTT. This chain links TRBV3-1 with TRBJ1-5; D not resolved. Trimming left V 1 base short and J 2 bases short, with 9 bases between. Germline V gives CDR1 LGHDT, CDR2 YNNKEL (reference sequence). CDR3 length: 15 amino acids.

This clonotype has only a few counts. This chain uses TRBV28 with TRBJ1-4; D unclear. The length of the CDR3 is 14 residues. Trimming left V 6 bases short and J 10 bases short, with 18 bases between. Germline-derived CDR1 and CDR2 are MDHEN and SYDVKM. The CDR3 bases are TGTGCCAGCAGCTGGGCCCTGGCAGCCGGAAAACTGTTTTTT. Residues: CASSWALAAGKLFF. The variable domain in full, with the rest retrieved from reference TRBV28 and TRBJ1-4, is DVKVTQSSRYLVKRTGEKVFLECVQDMDHENMFWYRQDPGLGLRLIYFSYDVKMKEKGDIPEGYSVSREKKERFSLILESASTNQTSMYLCASSWALAAGKLFFGSGTQLSVL.

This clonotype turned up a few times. CDR3 nucleotide sequence: TGTGCCAGCAGCACAAGGAATAGGTACCAAGAGACCCAGTACTTC. Translation: CASSTRNRYQETQYF. The V gene is TRBV7-9, the J gene TRBJ2-5, with no clear D. Trimming stripped 5 bases from V and 0 bases from J, with 13 bases between. The germline CDR1 and CDR2 sequences are SEHNR and FQNEAQ (reference sequence). CDR3 length: 15 amino acids.

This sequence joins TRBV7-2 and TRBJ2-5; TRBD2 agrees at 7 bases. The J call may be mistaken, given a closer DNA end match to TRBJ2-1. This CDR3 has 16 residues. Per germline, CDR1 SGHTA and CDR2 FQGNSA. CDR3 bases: TGTGCCAGCAGCTTATTTGCCGGGACTATCGACAATGAGCAGTTCTTC. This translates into CASSLFAGTIDNEQFF.

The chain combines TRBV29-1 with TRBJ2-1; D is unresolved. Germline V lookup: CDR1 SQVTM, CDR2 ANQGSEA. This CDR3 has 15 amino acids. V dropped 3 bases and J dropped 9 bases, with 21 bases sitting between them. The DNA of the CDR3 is TGCAGCGTTGATGAGTGGCGGCGAAAATGGGGTGAGCAGTTCTTC. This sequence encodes CSVDEWRRKWGEQFF.